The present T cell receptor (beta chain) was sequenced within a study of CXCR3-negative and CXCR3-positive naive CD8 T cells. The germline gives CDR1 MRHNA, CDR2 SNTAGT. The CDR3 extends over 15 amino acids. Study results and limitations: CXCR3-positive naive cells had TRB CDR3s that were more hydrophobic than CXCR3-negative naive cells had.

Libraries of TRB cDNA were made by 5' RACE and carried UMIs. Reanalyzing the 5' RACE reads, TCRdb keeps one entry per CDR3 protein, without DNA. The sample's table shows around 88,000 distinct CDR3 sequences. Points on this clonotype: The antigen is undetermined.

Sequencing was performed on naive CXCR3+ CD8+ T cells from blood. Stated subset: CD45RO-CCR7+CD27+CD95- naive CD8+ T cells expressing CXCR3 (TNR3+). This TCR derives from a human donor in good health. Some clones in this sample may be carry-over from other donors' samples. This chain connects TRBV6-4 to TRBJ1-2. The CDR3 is CASSDSNRVNYGYTF.